The following is a T cell receptor (beta chain) sequence with its context. The antigen is unknown. The sample belongs to a study of blood T cells in healthy people across ages. General observations from the study: Comparison with aged donors showed that long-lived donors had more naive CD4+ cells and higher diversity.

Healthy Russian Caucasian donors spanned ages about 6 to 100 years. Between the trimmed V and J ends, which lost 5 bases and 0 bases, there was a span of 10 bases. The CDR3 has 15 residues. Next came a second PCR, run for about 6 to 11 cycles, which used a sample-barcoded 5' primer along with a J-beta primer mix. TCRdb passed the 5' RACE reads through MiXCR, listing each CDR3 protein once. The sample gives over a million distinct CDR3 sequences, around 39% of which show up once; roughly 8.2% is in the top ten. The sequenced sample was blood. V usage is TRBV12-3 or TRBV12-4 and J usage is TRBJ2-2; D is possibly TRBD1 (5 bases). The sequence came from a woman younger than 30 in good health. The CDR3 here is CASSPQGTNTGELFF. DNA for the CDR3: TGTGCCAGCAGTCCCCAGGGTACGAACACCGGGGAGCTGTTTTTT.